The 17 T cell receptor beta chains in this list originate from one sample, sequenced in a study of T cells in Graves' hyperthyroidism and ophthalmopathy. TCR beta CDR3 region amplification was performed from RNA transcripts. RT-PCR in the first round (using the HTBI primer set) targeted the TCR CDR3. TCRdb recomputed calls from the multiplex PCR reads with MiXCR, one row per CDR3 protein. The sample holds fewer than 400,000 distinct CDR3 sequences, more than 13% seen once. Source material: blood. The receptors were gathered from a man aged 45-65 years with Graves' ophthalmopathy.

This chain joins TRBV6-2 or TRBV6-3 and TRBJ2-7; 9 bases agree with TRBD1. The ends lost 5 bases at V and 12 bases at J; junction bases unmatched: 17. Germline lookup yields CDR1 MNHEY and CDR2 SVGEGT. CDR3 length: 15 amino acids. The CDR3 region is CASSIRAPGQGRTYF. In DNA form, the CDR3 reads TGTGCCAGCAGTATCAGAGCCCCGGGACAGGGACGAACGTACTTC.

There are many counts of this clonotype. The chain has TRBV12-3 or TRBV12-4 and TRBJ2-7, with 7 bases matching TRBD1. The ends lost 3 bases at V and 4 bases at J; junction bases unmatched: 6. The CDR3 loop spans 14 amino acids. The CDR3 here is CASSLGNRGYEQYF. Here the CDR3 DNA reads TGTGCCAGCAGTTTGGGAAACAGGGGTTACGAGCAGTACTTC.

This clonotype has only a few counts. This sequence joins TRBV5-1 and TRBJ2-5; tentatively, D is TRBD1 (6 bases). This CDR3 has 17 amino acids. The V gene lost 5 bases and the J gene lost 2 bases, with 22 bases spanning the gap. In germline, CDR1 is SGHRS, CDR2 YFSETQ. The CDR3 is CASRPGHVSVGQETQYF. The DNA of the CDR3 is TGCGCCAGCAGGCCGGGACATGTGAGTGTAGGACAAGAGACCCAGTACTTC.

This clonotype was detected many times. The V call is TRBV20-1, the J call TRBJ1-1; D is ambiguous. Germline CDR1 and CDR2: DFQATT and SNEGSKA (reference sequence). Trimming pared 3 bases from V and 1 base from J, leaving 6 bases between. The CDR3 spans 12 residues. The CDR3, as DNA: TGCAGTGCTAGTACCGAGAACACTGAAGCTTTCTTT. Translated: CSASTENTEAFF.

V gene TRBV3-1 combines with J gene TRBJ2-1, with 13 bases identical to TRBD2. This CDR3 comprises 15 residues. Germline CDR1 and CDR2: LGHDT and YNNKEL (reference sequence). The V and J ends lost 5 bases and 6 bases, in that order; junction bases with no gene match: 4. The CDR3 sequence: CASSSTSGRSNEQFF. The CDR3 DNA follows: TGTGCCAGCAGCTCGACTAGCGGGAGGTCCAATGAGCAGTTCTTC.

Many counts were recorded for this clonotype. The chain joins TRBV24-1 to TRBJ2-5; 9 nucleotides line up with TRBD1. Germline CDR1 KGHDR, CDR2 SFDVKD. The CDR3 spans 17 residues. Trimming at V came to 3 bases and at J to 0 bases, leaving 7 bases not matched to a gene. The DNA for the CDR3 is TGTGCCACCAGTGATCGCAGAACAGGGGGCCACCAAGAGACCCAGTACTTC. Amino acid sequence: CATSDRRTGGHQETQYF.

A few counts support this clonotype. CDR3 coding DNA: TGTGCCAGCAGTCCTAAAGGGACTAGCTTTTTCGCAGATACGCAGTATTTT. It codes for CASSPKGTSFFADTQYF. This chain links TRBV12-3 or TRBV12-4 with TRBJ2-3; TRBD2 agrees at 9 bases. The CDR3 has 17 residues. The V segment lost 5 bases and the J segment 4 bases; nucleotides outside the gene matches: 13.

The rearrangement links TRBV11-2 to TRBJ2-3, with 12 bases identical to TRBD2. The CDR3 is 17 amino acids. V was pared by 5 bases and J by 3 bases, with 9 bases of the junction left unmatched. From germline, CDR1 is SGHAT and CDR2 FQNNGV. Written as DNA, the CDR3 is TGTGCCAGCAGCCGCGGGGCTAGCGGGAGGGGAACAGATACGCAGTATTTT. It translates to CASSRGASGRGTDTQYF.

This clonotype was recorded many times. The rearrangement joins TRBV20-1 to TRBJ2-1; 10 bases match TRBD2. The V and J ends lost 2 bases and 0 bases, in that order; junction bases with no gene match: 4. Germline lookup yields CDR1 DFQATT and CDR2 SNEGSKA (reference sequence). CDR3 size: 16 residues. CDR3 coding DNA: TGCAGTGCTAGACTACTAGCGGGAAGCTCCTACAATGAGCAGTTCTTC. Protein: CSARLLAGSSYNEQFF.

The J gene is TRBJ2-1, the V gene TRBV24-1, with no clear D. Germline CDR1 and CDR2: KGHDR and SFDVKD. V was trimmed by 3 bases and J by 1 base, leaving 6 bases between them. The CDR3 totals 14 residues. The CDR3 nucleotides are TGTGCCACCAGTGATAGCTTGTCCTACAATGAGCAGTTCTTC. This codes for CATSDSLSYNEQFF.

This chain connects TRBV2 to TRBJ2-1; TRBD2 aligns across 8 bases. The V segment lost 7 bases and the J segment 8 bases; nucleotides outside the gene matches: 28. There are 20 residues in the CDR3. Germline values: CDR1 SNHLY, CDR2 FYNNEI. The CDR3, as DNA: TGTGCCAGCATAAAGTCCCTCCGGGAGGGCCGTTTAATTGGTGGGGATGAGCAGTTCTTC. Amino acid sequence: CASIKSLREGRLIGGDEQFF.

The gene calls are TRBV24-1 and TRBJ2-3; 11 bases are a match to TRBD2. The length of the CDR3 is 18 residues. Germline V CDR1 and CDR2: KGHDR, SFDVKD. The junction had 13 bases not matched to a gene; V was cut back by 3 bases and J by 6 bases. CDR3 in DNA: TGTGCCACCAGTGATCGATTAATAGCGGGAGGGGGACAGGATACGCAGTATTTT. Translation: CATSDRLIAGGGQDTQYF.

The chain combines TRBV25-1 with TRBJ1-6; D gene unclear. This CDR3 is 13 amino acids long. V was shortened by 2 bases and J by 15 bases, with 14 bases between the two germline ends. Germline lookup yields CDR1 MGHDK and CDR2 SYGVNS. CDR3 loop: CASSEKSIFYLHF. CDR3 DNA: TGTGCCAGCAGTGAAAAAAGCATCTTTTACCTCCACTTT.

The sample holds a few counts of this clonotype. The chain uses TRBV5-1 and TRBJ2-3; 8 bases are a match to TRBD2. This CDR3 is 14 amino acids long. Germline V gives CDR1 SGHRS, CDR2 YFSETQ. The V segment lost 4 bases and the J segment 6 bases; nucleotides outside the gene matches: 7. The chain's CDR3 is CASSGGLGVDTQYF. The CDR3, as DNA: TGCGCCAGCAGCGGGGGACTAGGGGTTGATACGCAGTATTTT.

This clonotype was recorded at least ten times. The J gene is TRBJ2-1, the V gene TRBV27; TRBD1 matches at 9 bases. The germline CDR1 and CDR2 sequences are MNHEY and SMNVEV (reference sequence). With 7 bases clipped from V and 8 bases from J, the junction kept 24 bases outside the gene matches. The CDR3 extends over 19 amino acids. The CDR3 loop is CASNQLGRSGGQGIHEQFF. As DNA, the CDR3 is TGTGCCAGCAACCAGCTGGGTAGGTCCGGGGGACAGGGTATTCATGAGCAGTTCTTC.

The chain combines TRBV20-1 with TRBJ2-1, with a tentative D call TRBD2 (5 bases). The CDR3 runs 15 residues. Trimming removed 0 bases from V and 2 bases from J, with 11 bases in between. Germline V gene sequence: CDR1 DFQATT, CDR2 SNEGSKA (reference sequence). This chain's CDR3 is CSARERLTTYNEQFF. CDR3 bases: TGCAGTGCTAGAGAGAGACTAACAACCTACAATGAGCAGTTCTTC.

The chain recombines TRBV7-6 with TRBJ2-5; 8 nucleotides match TRBD2. There are 16 residues in the CDR3. The J segment lost 4 bases and the V segment lost 3 bases, leaving 10 bases of the junction unmatched. Germline V gene data show CDR1 as SGHVS and CDR2 as FNYEAQ. The CDR3 spells CASSFDPGLALETQYF. The CDR3 nucleotides are TGTGCCAGCAGCTTCGACCCAGGACTAGCCCTAGAGACCCAGTACTTC.